This section outlines one T cell receptor beta chain sequence together with its context. The sample comes from a study of CD8 T cells in Susac syndrome. This CDR3 is 14 amino acids long. Germline assignment: CDR1 MDHEN and CDR2 SYDVKM. Trimming pared 8 bases from V and 7 bases from J, leaving 18 bases between. Sequencing targeted TCR beta in blood CD8+ and CD4+ T cells. The patients with Susac syndrome were individuals who fulfilled the recently defined diagnostic criteria for disease that was either definite or probable. Both CD4+ and CD8+ T cells were negatively isolated, and TEMRA cells underwent FACS enrichment. Random hexamers were used to reverse transcribe the RNA input (roughly 0.5 to 1 ug). Multiplex PCR with immunoSEQ amplified the TCR beta CDR3 across 54 Vbeta and 13 Jbeta. MiXCR, applied by TCRdb to the immunoSEQ multiplex PCR reads, yields one record per CDR3 protein. The profile covers approximately 160,000 distinct CDR3 sequences, with roughly 95% appearing a single time and around 0.12% taken by the ten largest.

The sample was CD4+ T cells from PBMCs. The clonotype was recovered from a human donor with Susac syndrome. The chain links TRBV28 to TRBJ1-5; D is possibly TRBD1 (6 bases). The CDR3 sequence is CASVKGGGSQPQHF. As DNA, the CDR3 is TGTGCCAGCGTAAAAGGGGGGGGTAGCCAGCCCCAGCATTTT.